This entry lists 20 T cell receptor beta chains sequenced from one sample in a study of blood T cells in healthy people across ages. Primed by a sample-barcoded 5' primer and a J-beta primer mix, a second PCR proceeded for roughly 6 to 12 cycles. One entry per CDR3 protein, called by TCRdb with MiXCR from the 5' RACE reads. The data contain roughly 1,500,000 distinct CDR3 sequences, roughly 40% of them seen just once; the ten biggest clones take up under 8%. Sequenced sample: blood. The receptor source for this set is a woman under 30 in good health.

In the case of this clonotype: The junction departs from the called germline gene at one end, perhaps through a read error. DNA of the CDR3: TGTACCATCAGCGGAACGAACACCGGGGAGCTGTTTTTT. It codes for CTISGTNTGELFF. The chain couples TRBV10-3 to TRBJ2-2; possible D gene TRBD2, 5 bases. The germline gives CDR1 ENHRY, CDR2 SYGVKD. The CDR3 is 13 residues long.

This clonotype was recorded a few times. The rearrangement links TRBV5-6 to TRBJ2-1, with 10 nucleotides matching TRBD2. The V and J ends lost 2 bases and 9 bases, in that order; junction bases with no gene match: 5. There are 14 residues in the CDR3. Germline loops: CDR1 SGHDT, CDR2 YYEEEE. The DNA for the CDR3 is TGTGCCAGCAGCTTTGACTTAGCGGGAGGTGAGCAGTTCTTC. Translated: CASSFDLAGGEQFF.

The chain joins TRBV4-1 to TRBJ2-5; D remains unclear. CDR3 length: 14 amino acids. Germline CDR1 and CDR2: MGHRA and YSYEKL. V was shortened by 1 base and J by 3 bases, with 9 bases between the two germline ends. The CDR3 DNA is TGCGCCAGCAGCCAAGGTATAGGGAAAGAGACCCAGTACTTC. It specifies CASSQGIGKETQYF.

The chain is built from TRBV7-2 and TRBJ2-1; TRBD2 agrees at 7 bases. There are 16 residues in the CDR3. J lost 5 bases, V lost 5 bases, and 12 bases had no gene match. The germline V gene encodes CDR1 SGHTA and CDR2 FQGNSA. The CDR3: CASSGVMTSPNNEQFF. The CDR3, as DNA: TGTGCCAGCAGCGGGGTCATGACTAGCCCAAACAATGAGCAGTTCTTC.

The chain couples TRBV7-2 to TRBJ2-5; no reliable D call. Between the trimmed V and J ends, which lost 1 base and 4 bases, there was a span of 7 bases. Germline CDR1 is SGHTA and CDR2 is FQGNSA. The CDR3 has 13 amino acids. The CDR3 protein is CASSLVALETQYF. In DNA form, the CDR3 reads TGTGCCAGCAGCTTAGTGGCCTTAGAGACCCAGTACTTC.

The J gene is TRBJ1-6, the V gene TRBV27; no reliable D call. The CDR3 extends over 13 amino acids. Germline-derived CDR1 and CDR2 are MNHEY and SMNVEV (reference sequence). V lost 3 bases to trimming and J lost 6 bases, with 6 bases between them. This CDR3 is CASSFRSNSPLHF. The CDR3 bases are TGTGCCAGCAGTTTTAGGAGTAATTCACCCCTCCACTTT.

This chain joins TRBV4-1 and TRBJ1-1; 9 bases map to TRBD1. CDR1 and CDR2 (germline): MGHRA, YSYEKL. This CDR3 is built from 15 residues. J gave up 4 bases and V 4 bases, and 7 bases lay outside the gene matches. The CDR3 DNA reads as TGCGCCAGCAGCCCGTTGACAGGGGGGGGCACTGAAGCTTTCTTT. Encoded protein: CASSPLTGGGTEAFF.

The CDR3 region has the DNA TGTGCCAGCAGCCTTGGCAATGTAGGGGAGACCCAGTACTTC. It translates to CASSLGNVGETQYF. The gene calls are TRBV28 and TRBJ2-5, with D uncertain. Between the trimmed V and J ends, which lost 6 bases and 5 bases, there was a span of 16 bases. This CDR3 is built from 14 residues. Germline V CDR1 and CDR2: MDHEN, SYDVKM. The variable domain in full, with the rest retrieved from reference TRBV28 and TRBJ2-5, is DVKVTQSSRYLVKRTGEKVFLECVQDMDHENMFWYRQDPGLGLRLIYFSYDVKMKEKGDIPEGYSVSREKKERFSLILESASTNQTSMYLCASSLGNVGETQYFGPGTRLLVL.

CDR3 sequence reads: CASSLAALGTYEQYF. For the CDR3, the DNA is TGTGCCAGCAGTTTGGCTGCATTAGGGACCTACGAGCAGTACTTC. This chain links TRBV28 with TRBJ2-7; D remains ambiguous. V gave up 3 bases and J gave up 2 bases, with 14 bases separating them. The length of the CDR3 is 15 residues. CDR1 MDHEN and CDR2 SYDVKM come from the germline V gene.

The chain uses TRBV6-5 and TRBJ2-3; D remains ambiguous. Between the trimmed V and J ends, which lost 2 bases and 3 bases, there was a span of 6 bases. The CDR3 length is 13 residues. Germline V gene sequence: CDR1 MNHEY, CDR2 SVGAGI. This chain's CDR3 is CASSYLYTDTQYF. CDR3 bases: TGTGCCAGCAGTTACCTATATACAGATACGCAGTATTTT.

V is TRBV5-1 and J is TRBJ2-3, with TRBD1 as a possible D gene (5 bases). V lost 4 bases to trimming and J lost 0 bases, with 18 bases between them. The CDR3 spans 17 residues. Germline assignment: CDR1 SGHRS and CDR2 YFSETQ. The CDR3 DNA follows: TGCGCCAGCAGCCGGCTACCCGACAGAGCTAGCACAGATACGCAGTATTTT. Residues: CASSRLPDRASTDTQYF.

The rearrangement uses TRBV20-1 and TRBJ2-3; no clear D. The CDR3 is 12 amino acids. The germline gives CDR1 DFQATT, CDR2 SNEGSKA (reference sequence). The V end was cut by 3 bases, the J end by 4 bases, with 8 bases between. CDR3 DNA: TGCAGTGCTAGTACCCGGGCAGATACGCAGTATTTT. Protein product: CSASTRADTQYF.

The V gene is TRBV7-8, the J gene TRBJ2-7, with D tentatively TRBD1 (6 bases). The J call could be wrong; TRBJ2-5 is a better fit for the DNA end. Germline assignment: CDR1 SGHVS and CDR2 FQNEAQ. This CDR3 region has 17 residues. This CDR3 is CASSPRGGIATKETQYF. The DNA of the CDR3 is TGTGCCAGCAGCCCCCGAGGGGGAATAGCGACAAAAGAGACCCAGTACTTC.

This clonotype showed up just a few times. This sequence joins TRBV29-1 and TRBJ2-7, with 7 nucleotides matching TRBD2. Losses at the gene ends were 8 bases for V and 5 bases for J; bases not matched to a gene: 9. The CDR3 is 12 amino acids. Looked up from germline, CDR1 is SQVTM and CDR2 is ANQGSEA. Written as DNA, the CDR3 is TGCAGCATTGGACGTGGGAGGGACGAGCAGTACTTC. Translation: CSIGRGRDEQYF.

This rearrangement joins TRBV7-2 to TRBJ1-5, with D possibly TRBD1 on 5 matching bases. V lost 4 bases, J lost 6 bases, and 16 bases lay in between. Germline V gene data show CDR1 as SGHTA and CDR2 as FQGNSA. This CDR3 is 15 amino acids long. The CDR3 DNA follows: TGTGCCAGCAGCTCAATTACGGGGGTAGGTCAGCCCCAGCATTTT. It is translated as CASSSITGVGQPQHF. The full variable domain, with the rest looked up from reference TRBV7-2 and TRBJ1-5, is GAGVSQSPSNKVTEKGKDVELRCDPISGHTALYWYRQSLGQGLEFLIYFQGNSAPDKSGLPSDRFSAERTGGSVSTLTIQRTQQEDSAVYLCASSSITGVGQPQHFGDGTRLSIL.

This chain's CDR3 is CASRGDTPNTEAFF. CDR3 nucleotides: TGCGCCAGCAGAGGGGACACCCCAAACACTGAAGCTTTCTTT. The chain combines TRBV5-1 with TRBJ1-1; D is perhaps TRBD1 (6 bases). The V end lost 5 bases, the J end lost 2 bases, and 13 bases lay between the germline ends. CDR3 length: 14 residues. Germline V gene data show CDR1 as SGHRS and CDR2 as YFSETQ. The whole variable domain, filled in from reference TRBV5-1 and TRBJ1-1, reads KAGVTQTPRYLIKTRGQQVTLSCSPISGHRSVSWYQQTPGQGLQFLFEYFSETQRNKGNFPGRFSGRQFSNSRSEMNVSTLELGDSALYLCASRGDTPNTEAFFGQGTRLTVV.

The rearrangement links TRBV7-6 to TRBJ2-1; 11 nucleotides match TRBD2. CDR3 size: 17 residues. J lost 5 bases, V lost 4 bases, and 10 bases had no gene match. Germline loops: CDR1 SGHVS, CDR2 FNYEAQ. The CDR3 loop reads CASSYPLAGGGHNEQFF. For the CDR3, the DNA is TGTGCCAGCAGCTACCCATTAGCGGGAGGGGGGCACAATGAGCAGTTCTTC.

This sequence joins TRBV4-1 and TRBJ1-1, with TRBD1 identical over 7 bases. There are 14 residues in the CDR3. V lost 3 bases to trimming and J lost 9 bases; unmatched junction nucleotides: 10. The germline V gene has CDR1 MGHRA and CDR2 YSYEKL. CDR3 loop: CASSHGTAGSKAFF. CDR3 nucleotides: TGCGCCAGCAGCCACGGGACAGCCGGATCTAAAGCTTTCTTT.

This clonotype showed up many times. This rearrangement joins TRBV20-1 to TRBJ2-1, with D unclear. CDR3 size: 15 residues. Deletions cut 3 bases from V and 0 bases from J, with 12 bases between. Germline V gene lookup returns CDR1 DFQATT and CDR2 SNEGSKA (reference sequence). CDR3 bases: TGCAGTGCTAGTTCAGCGAGAAGCTCCTACAATGAGCAGTTCTTC. Translated, it gives CSASSARSSYNEQFF.

Only a few counts were recorded for this clonotype. The chain is built from TRBV29-1 and TRBJ2-5; TRBD2 matches 7 bases. V lost 7 bases, J lost 4 bases, and 9 bases stayed unmatched. The CDR3 loop spans 13 amino acids. Germline V gives CDR1 SQVTM, CDR2 ANQGSEA. The CDR3 coding sequence is TGCAGCGCCTATGGGGGGGTGATAGAGACCCAGTACTTC. Amino acids: CSAYGGVIETQYF. Filled out from reference TRBV29-1 and TRBJ2-5, the complete variable domain reads SAVISQKPSRDICQRGTSLTIQCQVDSQVTMMFWYRQQPGQSLTLIATANQGSEATYESGFVIDKFPISRPNLTFSTLTVSNMSPEDSSIYLCSAYGGVIETQYFGPGTRLLVL.